Ten or more counts support the clone carrying this T cell receptor beta chain. Its antigen is undetermined. These data belong to a study of regulatory T cells in long-lasting Graves disease. Points from the study as a whole: Persistent disease was associated with favored TRBV28 usage and with favored use of TRBJ1-2 and TRBJ2-5.

V lost 3 bases to trimming and J lost 0 bases; unmatched junction nucleotides: 8. The CDR3 loop spans 17 amino acids. Per germline, CDR1 MDHEN and CDR2 SYDVKM. TCR beta libraries were built with iRepertoire HTBI primers and Arm-PCR of CDR3 regions. One entry per CDR3 protein, called by TCRdb with MiXCR from the multiplex PCR reads. The data contain 580,000 or so distinct CDR3 sequences, 15% to 20% of them singletons. Specified time point: newly diagnosed GD, antithyroid drugs for less than 3 months. Researchers made the TCR library from RNA that was extracted from PBMCs. The same specimen was also included in a second study, on T cells in Graves' hyperthyroidism and ophthalmopathy.

The V gene is TRBV28, the J gene TRBJ2-1, with 7 bases identical to TRBD1. This TCR was sampled from a man younger than 35 with Graves disease. The material sequenced was peripheral blood mononuclear cells (PBMCs), taken at new diagnosis, from a patient treated with antithyroid drugs. CDR3 in DNA: TGTGCCAGCAGTTTGAGGACAGGCTACAGCTCCTACAATGAGCAGTTCTTC. Its translation: CASSLRTGYSSYNEQFF.